This is a list of T cell receptor beta chains from one sample in a study of T cell responses to AZD1222 COVID-19 vaccine. Clones were sequenced by immunoSEQ multiplex PCR, and TCRdb holds only the in-frame ones, with some missing. The table has 45,000 to 55,000 clones, about 86% seen once. The sequenced sample was peripheral blood, obtained on day 0 of AZD1222 vaccination. These receptors originate from an adult in good health. CDR3s include the opening cysteine and the closing phenylalanine or tryptophan. Each record gives: D gene, clone size, V gene, J gene, CDR3 protein, CDR3 DNA. The D gene is left open where the match is weak. Clone sizes are given selectively: once, few, many, or a class where the clone is expanded.

NA	NA	TRBV7-2	TRBJ1-2	CASSSQGSPTLFYGYTF	TGTGCCAGCAGCTCTCAGGGGTCCCCAACCTTATTCTATGGCTACACCTTC
NA	NA	TRBV18	TRBJ1-6	CASSPGMGNSPLHF	TGTGCCAGCTCACCAGGGATGGGGAATTCACCCCTCCACTTT
NA	NA	TRBV5-8	TRBJ2-3	CASSLRQTGRTDTQYF	TGTGCCAGCAGCTTGAGGCAAACGGGGCGCACAGATACGCAGTATTTT
NA	NA	TRBV6-1	TRBJ2-1	CASSEVRGTNEQFF	TGTGCCAGCAGTGAAGTAAGGGGGACAAATGAGCAGTTCTTC
NA	NA	TRBV19	TRBJ1-2	CASDDRGFYGYTF	TGTGCCAGCGATGACCGGGGATTCTATGGCTACACCTTC
TRBD2	NA	TRBV10-2	TRBJ2-1	CASSEISGRGNEQFF	TGCGCCAGCAGTGAGATTAGCGGGAGGGGGAATGAGCAGTTCTTC
NA	NA	TRBV7-9	TRBJ1-1	CASSGWAEAFF	TGTGCCAGCAGCGGGTGGGCTGAAGCTTTCTTT
TRBD2	NA	TRBV6-6	TRBJ2-2	CASSVPSGANTGELFF	TGTGCCAGCAGTGTCCCTAGCGGGGCGAACACCGGGGAGCTGTTTTTT
TRBD2	once	TRBV2	TRBJ2-1	CASSVAGGLYEQFF	TGTGCCAGCAGTGTAGCGGGAGGATTGTATGAGCAGTTCTTC
TRBD1	NA	TRBV30	TRBJ1-4	CAWSVPGGGGEKLFF	TGTGCCTGGAGTGTTCCAGGGGGCGGAGGGGAAAAACTGTTTTTT
NA	NA	TRBV11-2	TRBJ2-7	CASSLVRDHEQYF	TGTGCCAGCAGCTTAGTAAGAGACCACGAGCAGTACTTC
NA	NA	TRBV5-8	TRBJ1-2	CASSLQAYGYTF	TGTGCCAGCAGCTTACAGGCCTATGGCTACACCTTC
NA	NA	TRBV7-2	TRBJ1-4	CASSVVGGSNEKLFF	TGTGCCAGCAGCGTAGTGGGGGGTTCTAATGAAAAACTGTTTTTT
NA	NA	TRBV28	TRBJ2-2	CASRSPGEGVKSGELFF	TGTGCCAGCCGCTCGCCAGGAGAGGGAGTGAAATCCGGGGAGCTGTTTTTT
NA	NA	TRBV18	TRBJ1-1	CASSPSRGTEAFF	TGTGCCAGCTCACCTTCTCGGGGAACTGAAGCTTTCTTT
NA	NA	TRBV5-6	TRBJ1-1	CASSAWIGVEAFF	TGTGCCAGCAGCGCTTGGATCGGGGTTGAAGCTTTCTTT
NA	NA	TRBV6-5	TRBJ2-1	CASSYSKWLANEQFF	TGTGCCAGCAGTTACTCGAAATGGCTAGCGAATGAGCAGTTCTTC
NA	NA	TRBV2	TRBJ2-3	CASKQSASTDTQYF	TGTGCCAGCAAACAGAGTGCTAGCACAGATACGCAGTATTTT
NA	NA	TRBV6-1	TRBJ2-6	CASSEMGAGANVLTF	TGTGCCAGCAGTGAAATGGGTGCTGGGGCCAACGTCCTGACTTTC
NA	NA	TRBV4-2	TRBJ1-3	CASSQDFSGNTIYF	TGTGCCAGCAGCCAGGACTTCTCTGGAAACACCATATATTTT
TRBD1	few	TRBV5-4	TRBJ2-2	CASSFFQGASGELFF	TGTGCCAGCAGCTTTTTTCAGGGGGCCTCCGGGGAGCTGTTTTTT
TRBD1	once	TRBV5-1	TRBJ1-1	CASSYLASSQGAAFF	TGCGCCAGCAGCTACCTAGCCTCTTCCCAGGGGGCGGCTTTCTTT
NA	few	TRBV9	TRBJ2-3	CASSPPGRGLPYF	TGTGCCAGCAGCCCCCCGGGCAGGGGCCTTCCCTATTTT
NA	NA	TRBV27	TRBJ1-6	CASSQGYNSPLHF	TGTGCCAGCAGCCAGGGATATAATTCACCCCTCCACTTT
TRBD1	once	TRBV19	TRBJ1-5	CASSIRGTGGNQPQHF	TGTGCCAGTAGTATTCGTGGGACAGGGGGAAATCAGCCCCAGCATTTT
NA	few	TRBV14	TRBJ2-5	CASSQDRTRDQYF	TGTGCCAGCAGCCAAGATAGAACCCGGGACCAGTACTTC
NA	NA	TRBV10-3	TRBJ1-1	CAISEVQNTEAFF	TGTGCCATCAGTGAAGTTCAGAACACTGAAGCTTTCTTT
TRBD1	NA	TRBV27	TRBJ1-1	CASSLFGSGGFRTEAFF	TGTGCCAGCAGTTTATTTGGGTCAGGGGGCTTTCGCACTGAAGCTTTCTTT
TRBD1	NA	TRBV9	TRBJ2-7	CASSAGTGLSYEQYF	TGTGCCAGCAGCGCGGGGACAGGGCTCTCCTACGAGCAGTACTTC
TRBD1	NA	TRBV30	TRBJ1-6	CAIGTGYNSPLHF	TGTGCCATAGGGACAGGCTATAATTCACCCCTCCACTTT